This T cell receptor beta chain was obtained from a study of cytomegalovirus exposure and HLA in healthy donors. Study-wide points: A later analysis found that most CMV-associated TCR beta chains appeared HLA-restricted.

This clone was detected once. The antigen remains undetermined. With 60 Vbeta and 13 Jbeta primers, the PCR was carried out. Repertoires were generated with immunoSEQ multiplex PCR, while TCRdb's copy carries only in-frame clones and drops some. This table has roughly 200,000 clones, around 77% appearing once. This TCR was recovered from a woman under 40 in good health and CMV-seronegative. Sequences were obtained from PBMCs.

The CDR3 is CASRRQLGYGYTF. The CDR3 region has the DNA TGTGCCAGCAGAAGACAGCTTGGATATGGCTACACCTTC. J is TRBJ1-2 and V is TRBV6-1; D is possibly TRBD1 (5 bases). The ends were cut back, 6 bases at V and 5 bases at J, with 13 bases in the middle. Germline CDR1 reads MNHNS; CDR2 reads SASEGT. The CDR3 length is 13 residues.